These T cell receptor beta chains were read from a single sample in a study of blood T cell repertoires in COVID-19. The repertoire was sequenced with immunoSEQ multiplex PCR; TCRdb's copy has only in-frame clones and lacks some. The table lists approximately 46,000 clones, 90% of them singletons. The sequenced material came from peripheral blood. The receptors originated from a man aged 50 to 60 with active COVID-19. CDR3s include the opening cysteine and the closing phenylalanine or tryptophan. The D gene is left open where the match is weak. Clone size appears in some rows only: once, few, many, or a class for an expanded clone.

clone_size: once; d_call: TRBD1; v_call: TRBV7-8; j_call: TRBJ2-5; cdr3_aa: CASSRARGTGETQYF; cdr3_nt: TGTGCCAGCAGCCGCGCGCGCGGGACAGGGGAGACCCAGTACTTC
clone_size: NA; d_call: NA; v_call: TRBV6-5; j_call: TRBJ1-1; cdr3_aa: CASSYGTPAAEAFF; cdr3_nt: TGTGCCAGCAGTTACGGGACACCGGCGGCTGAAGCTTTCTTT
clone_size: once; d_call: NA; v_call: TRBV19; j_call: TRBJ2-5; cdr3_aa: CASSKAGTGIQETQYF; cdr3_nt: TGTGCCAGTAGTAAGGCGGGTACAGGGATCCAAGAGACCCAGTACTTC
clone_size: NA; d_call: NA; v_call: TRBV5-8; j_call: TRBJ1-1; cdr3_aa: CASSDGLMNTEAFF; cdr3_nt: TGTGCCAGCAGCGACGGACTCATGAACACTGAAGCTTTCTTT
clone_size: NA; d_call: TRBD2; v_call: TRBV11-2; j_call: TRBJ2-3; cdr3_aa: CASTGLAGGTDTQYF; cdr3_nt: TGTGCCAGCACCGGACTAGCGGGGGGTACCGATACGCAGTATTTT
clone_size: NA; d_call: NA; v_call: TRBV6-2/TRBV6-3; j_call: TRBJ2-5; cdr3_aa: CASSRRTEETQYF; cdr3_nt: TGTGCCAGCAGTCGTAGGACAGAAGAGACCCAGTACTTC
clone_size: NA; d_call: NA; v_call: TRBV30; j_call: TRBJ2-5; cdr3_aa: CAWSGLAGGAQETQYF; cdr3_nt: TGTGCCTGGAGTGGTCTCGCTGGCGGGGCGCAAGAGACCCAGTACTTC
clone_size: NA; d_call: NA; v_call: TRBV24-1; j_call: TRBJ2-2; cdr3_aa: CASGRSGELFF; cdr3_nt: TGTGCCTCCGGCAGGTCCGGGGAGCTGTTTTTT
clone_size: NA; d_call: TRBD1; v_call: TRBV6-6; j_call: TRBJ1-2; cdr3_aa: CASSLGQRTSNYGYTF; cdr3_nt: TGTGCCAGCAGTCTGGGACAGAGAACTTCTAACTATGGCTACACCTTC
clone_size: NA; d_call: TRBD1; v_call: TRBV30; j_call: TRBJ1-6; cdr3_aa: CGYSTGGERPLHF; cdr3_nt: TGTGGATATTCCACAGGGGGAGAGAGACCCCTCCACTTT
clone_size: NA; d_call: TRBD1; v_call: TRBV7-8; j_call: TRBJ2-1; cdr3_aa: CASSLEGQGSGRNEQFF; cdr3_nt: TGTGCCAGCAGCTTAGAAGGACAGGGGTCTGGGCGGAATGAGCAGTTCTTC
clone_size: NA; d_call: TRBD2; v_call: TRBV28; j_call: TRBJ2-3; cdr3_aa: CASSQFGAGVTDTQYF; cdr3_nt: TGTGCCAGCAGTCAGTTTGGAGCGGGGGTCACAGATACGCAGTATTTT
clone_size: once; d_call: TRBD1; v_call: TRBV7-9; j_call: TRBJ1-2; cdr3_aa: CASSIGQGHGYTF; cdr3_nt: TGTGCCAGCAGTATCGGACAGGGCCATGGCTACACCTTC
clone_size: NA; d_call: NA; v_call: TRBV11-2; j_call: TRBJ2-6; cdr3_aa: CASSLALSGANVLTF; cdr3_nt: TGTGCCAGCAGCTTAGCCCTCTCTGGGGCCAACGTCCTGACTTTC
clone_size: NA; d_call: NA; v_call: TRBV24-1; j_call: TRBJ2-7; cdr3_aa: CATSDTSSYEQYF; cdr3_nt: TGTGCCACCAGTGACACGAGCTCCTACGAGCAGTACTTC
clone_size: NA; d_call: TRBD1; v_call: TRBV5-1; j_call: TRBJ1-3; cdr3_aa: CASSLATGVHSGNTIYF; cdr3_nt: TGCGCCAGCAGCTTGGCCACAGGGGTTCACTCTGGAAACACCATATATTTT
clone_size: NA; d_call: NA; v_call: TRBV7-9; j_call: TRBJ2-1; cdr3_aa: CASSTDLRGSYNEQFF; cdr3_nt: TGTGCCAGCAGTACTGACTTGCGGGGCTCCTACAATGAGCAGTTCTTC
clone_size: NA; d_call: NA; v_call: TRBV19; j_call: TRBJ1-2; cdr3_aa: CASSPLAGPGYGYTF; cdr3_nt: TGTGCCAGTAGTCCACTAGCCGGCCCGGGTTATGGCTACACCTTC
clone_size: NA; d_call: NA; v_call: TRBV6-5; j_call: TRBJ2-3; cdr3_aa: CASSLTTISTDTQYF; cdr3_nt: TGTGCCAGCAGCTTGACAACCATTAGCACAGATACGCAGTATTTT
clone_size: NA; d_call: TRBD1; v_call: TRBV6-5; j_call: TRBJ1-4; cdr3_aa: CASQGQLTFNEKLFF; cdr3_nt: TGTGCCAGCCAGGGACAGCTTACCTTTAATGAAAAACTGTTTTTT
clone_size: NA; d_call: NA; v_call: TRBV27; j_call: TRBJ1-1; cdr3_aa: CASNPLRGALAEAFF; cdr3_nt: TGTGCCAGCAACCCGCTCCGGGGGGCGCTTGCTGAAGCTTTCTTT
clone_size: NA; d_call: NA; v_call: TRBV27; j_call: TRBJ2-1; cdr3_aa: CASSSALGAIDEQFF; cdr3_nt: TGTGCCAGCAGTTCCGCCTTAGGGGCGATCGATGAGCAGTTCTTC
clone_size: few; d_call: NA; v_call: TRBV18; j_call: TRBJ2-2; cdr3_aa: CASSSGVVTGELFF; cdr3_nt: TGTGCCAGCTCATCCGGGGTGGTCACCGGGGAGCTGTTTTTT
clone_size: once; d_call: NA; v_call: TRBV5-1; j_call: TRBJ1-4; cdr3_aa: CASSLAGEPNEKLFF; cdr3_nt: TGCGCCAGCAGCTTGGCCGGGGAACCTAATGAAAAACTGTTTTTT
clone_size: NA; d_call: NA; v_call: TRBV9; j_call: TRBJ2-7; cdr3_aa: CASSVGQSYEQYF; cdr3_nt: TGTGCCAGCAGCGTAGGACAGTCCTACGAGCAGTACTTC
clone_size: NA; d_call: NA; v_call: TRBV7-2; j_call: TRBJ2-5; cdr3_aa: CASSLGADLKETQYF; cdr3_nt: TGTGCCAGCAGCTTAGGTGCGGACTTAAAAGAGACCCAGTACTTC
clone_size: NA; d_call: NA; v_call: TRBV6-5; j_call: TRBJ1-2; cdr3_aa: CASRAGVYGYTF; cdr3_nt: TGTGCCAGCAGGGCAGGGGTTTATGGCTACACCTTC
clone_size: NA; d_call: NA; v_call: TRBV7-8; j_call: TRBJ2-7; cdr3_aa: CASSKKLDFEQYF; cdr3_nt: TGTGCCAGCAGCAAGAAACTGGACTTCGAGCAGTACTTC
clone_size: NA; d_call: NA; v_call: TRBV7-9; j_call: TRBJ2-7; cdr3_aa: CASSPNSYEQYF; cdr3_nt: TGTGCCAGCAGCCCCAACAGCTACGAGCAGTACTTC
clone_size: NA; d_call: TRBD2; v_call: TRBV6-2/TRBV6-3; j_call: TRBJ2-6; cdr3_aa: CASSLPGTTHLTF; cdr3_nt: TGTGCCAGCAGTCTTCCTGGGACTACTCACCTGACTTTC
clone_size: NA; d_call: TRBD2; v_call: TRBV5-6; j_call: TRBJ2-2; cdr3_aa: CASSITGGPSGELFF; cdr3_nt: TGTGCCAGCAGTATTACGGGGGGGCCGTCCGGGGAGCTGTTTTTT
clone_size: few; d_call: NA; v_call: TRBV29-1; j_call: TRBJ2-1; cdr3_aa: CSVRASNEQFF; cdr3_nt: TGCAGCGTTCGAGCATCGAATGAGCAGTTCTTC
clone_size: NA; d_call: TRBD1; v_call: TRBV6-4; j_call: TRBJ2-2; cdr3_aa: CASSDSPQGENTGELFF; cdr3_nt: TGTGCCAGCAGTGACTCCCCGCAGGGGGAAAACACCGGGGAGCTGTTTTTT
clone_size: NA; d_call: NA; v_call: TRBV7-8; j_call: TRBJ1-1; cdr3_aa: CASSLFLFGNMNTEAFF; cdr3_nt: TGTGCCAGCAGCTTATTTTTGTTCGGGAACATGAACACTGAAGCTTTCTTT
clone_size: medium-sized; d_call: NA; v_call: TRBV6-1; j_call: TRBJ2-7; cdr3_aa: CASSDTGWVQYF; cdr3_nt: TGTGCCAGCAGTGACACAGGGTGGGTGCAGTACTTC
clone_size: NA; d_call: TRBD2; v_call: TRBV18; j_call: TRBJ2-1; cdr3_aa: CASSLAGLTYNEQFF; cdr3_nt: TGTGCCAGCTCCCTAGCGGGGCTTACCTACAATGAGCAGTTCTTC
clone_size: NA; d_call: TRBD2; v_call: TRBV3-1/TRBV3-2; j_call: TRBJ2-7; cdr3_aa: CASSQGTSQEQYF; cdr3_nt: TGTGCCAGCAGCCAAGGGACTAGCCAGGAGCAGTACTTC
clone_size: NA; d_call: NA; v_call: TRBV27; j_call: TRBJ1-3; cdr3_aa: CASSGTGAGNTIYF; cdr3_nt: TGTGCCAGCAGTGGAACGGGGGCTGGAAACACCATATATTTT
clone_size: NA; d_call: NA; v_call: TRBV19; j_call: TRBJ1-2; cdr3_aa: CASSIGANYGYTF; cdr3_nt: TGTGCCAGTAGTATCGGAGCTAACTATGGCTACACCTTC
clone_size: NA; d_call: TRBD1; v_call: TRBV6-5; j_call: TRBJ2-6; cdr3_aa: CASRSTGNGANVLTF; cdr3_nt: TGTGCCAGCAGGTCGACAGGGAATGGGGCCAACGTCCTGACTTTC
clone_size: once; d_call: NA; v_call: TRBV10-3; j_call: TRBJ1-2; cdr3_aa: CAITGGYGYTF; cdr3_nt: TGTGCCATCACCGGGGGCTATGGCTACACCTTC
clone_size: NA; d_call: NA; v_call: TRBV20-1; j_call: TRBJ2-1; cdr3_aa: CSASGREYIVEQFF; cdr3_nt: TGCAGTGCTAGTGGCAGGGAATATATTGTTGAGCAGTTCTTC
clone_size: NA; d_call: TRBD2; v_call: TRBV5-8; j_call: TRBJ2-2; cdr3_aa: CASSLGRGTGELFF; cdr3_nt: TGTGCCAGCAGCTTGGGGCGGGGGACCGGGGAGCTGTTTTTT
clone_size: NA; d_call: TRBD1; v_call: TRBV5-1; j_call: TRBJ1-1; cdr3_aa: CASSKGQGQANTEAFF; cdr3_nt: TGCGCCAGCAGCAAGGGACAGGGCCAAGCTAACACTGAAGCTTTCTTT
clone_size: NA; d_call: NA; v_call: TRBV6-5; j_call: TRBJ1-1; cdr3_aa: CSIVGASTEAFF; cdr3_nt: TGTTCCATAGTTGGGGCAAGTACTGAAGCTTTCTTT
clone_size: few; d_call: NA; v_call: TRBV20-1; j_call: TRBJ2-7; cdr3_aa: CSGLKLYEQYF; cdr3_nt: TGCAGCGGACTGAAGCTCTACGAGCAGTACTTC
clone_size: NA; d_call: NA; v_call: TRBV7-2; j_call: TRBJ1-1; cdr3_aa: CASSLGPRAPTEAFF; cdr3_nt: TGTGCCAGCAGCCTCGGGCCGAGGGCCCCGACTGAAGCTTTCTTT
clone_size: NA; d_call: NA; v_call: TRBV14; j_call: TRBJ1-1; cdr3_aa: CASSQDEVKDSSTEAFF; cdr3_nt: TGTGCCAGCAGCCAAGATGAGGTTAAGGACAGTTCCACTGAAGCTTTCTTT
clone_size: NA; d_call: TRBD1; v_call: TRBV9; j_call: TRBJ2-5; cdr3_aa: CASSVGGQEETQYF; cdr3_nt: TGTGCCAGCAGCGTAGGGGGACAGGAAGAGACCCAGTACTTC
clone_size: NA; d_call: NA; v_call: TRBV6-4; j_call: TRBJ2-2; cdr3_aa: CASSEEGDTGELFF; cdr3_nt: TGTGCCAGCAGTGAGGAAGGGGACACCGGGGAGCTGTTTTTT